The entry below describes one T cell receptor (beta chain). Its specificity is not known. V gave up 7 bases and J gave up 1 base; unmatched junction bases: 13. Germline values: CDR1 ENHRY, CDR2 SYGVKD. CDR3 length: 17 amino acids. Tuberculin skin test and IGRA determined adolescents' latent tuberculosis status at entry. The entry originates in a study of T cells in tuberculosis. As for the study in general: A South African cohort included IGRA-negative adolescents, latently infected IGRA-positive adolescents and adults with active tuberculosis.

The table came from immunoSEQ multiplex PCR; TCRdb's copy has only in-frame clones and leaves some out. This table holds 35,000 to 45,000 clones, 90% to 95% found once. Study-wide points: Selection depended on which cryopreserved specimens were available.

The specimen was PBMCs. The chain recombines TRBV10-3 with TRBJ2-1; TRBD1 matches 7 bases. The receptor was derived from a donor between 10 and 35 years old with latent tuberculosis or without tuberculosis infection. Some clones in this sample may be carry-over from other donors' samples. The CDR3 loop is CAIKGGVDRESYNEQFF. In nucleotides, the CDR3 is TGTGCCATCAAAGGTGGGGTAGACAGGGAGTCCTACAATGAGCAGTTCTTC.